The 20 T cell receptor beta chains below come from one sample, sequenced in a study of T-cell reconstitution after alpha-beta-depleted transplantation in children. Unique molecular identifiers were incorporated into the prepared TCRbeta library. TCRdb processed the PCR reads anew with MiXCR; each CDR3 protein has one entry. The sample includes fewer than 550,000 distinct CDR3 sequences, roughly an eighth of them seen just once. This material consisted of PBMCs, mostly from graft donor cells, taken 180 days after TCRalphabeta/CD19-depleted stem cell transplant. These TCRs come from a female patient aged 2-15 years who had a stem cell transplant for aplastic anemia, so the T cells may come from the graft donor.

This clonotype was counted between two and nine times. This chain uses TRBV10-3 with TRBJ2-1; D unresolved. The CDR3 runs to 19 residues. Trimming removed 8 bases at V and 5 bases at J, with 31 bases between. CDR1 is ENHRY, CDR2 SYGVKD, per germline. CDR3 region: CAISLGASDLRQLNNEQFF. The CDR3 bases are TGTGCCATCTCTCTAGGAGCTAGTGACCTACGTCAATTGAACAATGAGCAGTTCTTC.

A few counts support this clonotype. The chain is built from TRBV28 and TRBJ1-6; tentative D call: TRBD1 (6 bases). The CDR3 runs 15 residues. Trimming pared 6 bases from V and 9 bases from J, leaving 18 bases between. CDR1 is MDHEN, CDR2 SYDVKM, per germline. The DNA of the CDR3 is TGTGCCAGCAGCGCCTCAGGGGCCCTTCTTTCACCCCTCCACTTT. Translated, it gives CASSASGALLSPLHF.

V usage is TRBV3-1 and J usage is TRBJ2-3, with a weak D call TRBD2 (7 bases). The V gene's germline CDR1 is LGHDT and CDR2 YNNKEL (reference sequence). The CDR3 spans 17 residues. Trimming took 2 bases from V and 2 from J, leaving 17 bases between them. Here the CDR3 reads CASSQTGGPLFTDTQYF. CDR3 bases: TGTGCCAGCAGCCAAACGGGGGGCCCCCTTTTCACAGATACGCAGTATTTT.

The V gene is TRBV4-2, the J gene TRBJ1-5; D unclear. The germline V gene has CDR1 LGHNA and CDR2 YNFKEQ. Trimming removed 3 bases from V and 5 bases from J, with 8 bases in between. The CDR3 is 13 residues long. The CDR3 region is CASSQGQDQPQHF. The CDR3, as DNA: TGTGCCAGCAGCCAGGGTCAGGATCAGCCCCAGCATTTT.

This clonotype was observed a few times. The chain has TRBV4-2 and TRBJ2-7, with unresolved D. This CDR3 has 13 amino acids. Trimming left V 1 base short and J 3 bases short, with 7 bases between. Germline-derived CDR1 and CDR2 are LGHNA and YNFKEQ. The CDR3 loop is CASSQARNYEQYF. The CDR3 DNA reads TGTGCCAGCAGCCAAGCAAGGAACTACGAGCAGTACTTC.

This clonotype was picked up a small number of times. The rearrangement joins TRBV25-1 to TRBJ1-2; TRBD1 matches 8 bases. The CDR3 consists of 13 residues. CDR1 is MGHDK and CDR2 is SYGVNS in the germline V gene. V lost 8 bases and J lost 4; bases outside the gene matches: 6. This chain's CDR3 is CASGRTGSYGYTF. The CDR3, as DNA: TGTGCCAGCGGAAGGACAGGGAGCTATGGCTACACCTTC.

This chain connects TRBV12-3 or TRBV12-4 to TRBJ1-2, with TRBD1 identical over 10 bases. J gave up 4 bases and V 5 bases, and 7 bases lay outside the gene matches. The CDR3 spans 15 residues. The CDR3 loop reads CASSRGQGVGYGYTF. CDR3 coding DNA: TGTGCCAGCAGTCGCGGACAGGGGGTCGGCTATGGCTACACCTTC.

This clonotype was counted a few times. The V gene is TRBV28, the J gene TRBJ2-3, with TRBD2 as a possible D gene (5 bases). The CDR3 is 16 amino acids. In germline, CDR1 is MDHEN, CDR2 SYDVKM. The V gene lost 3 bases and the J gene lost 1 base, with 14 bases spanning the gap. This CDR3 reads CASSFFRAAGTDTQYF. The CDR3 DNA is TGTGCCAGCAGTTTTTTCAGAGCGGCCGGCACAGATACGCAGTATTTT.

This chain links TRBV12-3 or TRBV12-4 with TRBJ2-7, with TRBD1 identical over 7 bases. This CDR3 has 15 amino acids. V lost 5 bases to trimming and J lost 0 bases; unmatched junction nucleotides: 7. The chain's CDR3 is CASSQRRDSSYEQYF. The CDR3 DNA follows: TGTGCCAGCAGTCAACGCAGGGACAGCTCCTACGAGCAGTACTTC.

This clonotype was picked up a small number of times. J is TRBJ2-7 and V is TRBV6-5, with 14 bases fitting TRBD2. The V segment lost 4 bases and the J segment 5 bases; nucleotides outside the gene matches: 7. In germline, CDR1 is MNHEY, CDR2 SVGAGI. The length of the CDR3 is 16 residues. The CDR3 DNA reads TGTGCCAGCAGTTCCGGACTAGCGGGAGGTGGTGACGAGCAGTACGTC. It is translated as CASSSGLAGGGDEQYV.

This chain joins TRBV30 and TRBJ1-1; 8 bases are a match to TRBD1. Germline values: CDR1 GTSNPN, CDR2 SVGIG (reference sequence). This CDR3 has 19 residues. V gave up 2 bases and J gave up 3 bases; unmatched junction bases: 20. CDR3 nucleotides: TGTGCCTGGAGTTTTGGATTCGGACCCTCGGGACAGGACTACACTGAAGCTTTCTTT. It codes for CAWSFGFGPSGQDYTEAFF. Based on the CDR3 plus reference TRBV30 and TRBJ1-1, the full variable domain is SQTIHQWPATLVQPVGSPLSLECTVEGTSNPNLYWYRQAAGRGLQLLFYSVGIGQISSEVPQNLSASRPQDRQFILSSKKLLLSDSGFYLCAWSFGFGPSGQDYTEAFFGQGTRLTVV.

In this sample, this clonotype turned up a few times. The gene calls are TRBV6-5 and TRBJ2-7; D remains ambiguous. CDR3 size: 15 residues. V dropped 7 bases and J dropped 2 bases, with 18 bases sitting between them. CDR1 and CDR2 (germline): MNHEY, SVGAGI. The CDR3 loop is CASKISTGIAYEQYF. CDR3 bases: TGTGCCAGCAAAATATCGACCGGAATCGCCTACGAGCAGTACTTC.

The chain employs TRBV7-8 and TRBJ2-7; possibly TRBD1 for D (9 bases). Germline loops: CDR1 SGHVS, CDR2 FQNEAQ. Trimming stripped 1 base from V and 4 bases from J, with 20 bases between. The CDR3 sequence is 17 residues long. The chain's CDR3 is CASSLGTGVAGGYEQYV. Here the CDR3 DNA reads TGTGCCAGCAGCTTAGGGACAGGGGTTGCGGGAGGTTACGAGCAGTACGTC.

This rearrangement joins TRBV3-1 to TRBJ2-2; TRBD1 matches 9 bases. Unmatched junction bases numbered 11, after V lost 4 bases and J lost 5 bases. This CDR3 region has 17 residues. The germline V gene has CDR1 LGHDT and CDR2 YNNKEL (reference sequence). CDR3 protein: CASSRLPGQGWTGELFF. CDR3 coding DNA: TGTGCCAGCAGCCGCCTACCGGGACAGGGCTGGACCGGGGAGCTGTTTTTT.

This clonotype has more than one count but fewer than ten. The chain employs TRBV12-3 or TRBV12-4 and TRBJ2-2; either TRBD1 or TRBD2 may supply D (7 bases each). The CDR3 loop spans 16 amino acids. V shed 5 bases and J shed 5 bases, with 18 bases lying between them. Written as DNA, the CDR3 is TGTGCCAGCAGTCCGACAGGGAGGGGTAGAACCGGGGAGCTGTTTTTT. Amino acids: CASSPTGRGRTGELFF.

The sample holds many counts of this clonotype. V is TRBV5-6 and J is TRBJ2-6; a weak D match, TRBD2 (7 bases). V was pared by 7 bases and J by 0 bases, with 11 bases between. Germline V gives CDR1 SGHDT, CDR2 YYEEEE. This CDR3 region has 15 residues. DNA for the CDR3: TGTGCCAGCGGGGGGGCTCACTCTGGGGCCAACGTCCTGACTTTC. Protein: CASGGAHSGANVLTF.

This clonotype was picked up a small number of times. CDR3 in amino acids: CASSGPGQGAEYEQYF. The CDR3 nucleotides read TGCGCCAGCAGCGGACCGGGACAGGGGGCGGAGTACGAGCAGTACTTC. The rearrangement links TRBV5-1 to TRBJ2-7, with 12 nucleotides matching TRBD1. The CDR3 loop spans 16 amino acids. Trimming removed 4 bases from V and 4 bases from J; junction bases left unmatched: 9. CDR1 SGHRS and CDR2 YFSETQ come from the germline V gene.

The sample holds a few counts of this clonotype. This chain links TRBV20-1 with TRBJ2-7; TRBD1 aligns across 9 bases. V trimming: 0 bases; J trimming: 2 bases; junction bases outside the gene matches: 11. This CDR3 region has 17 residues. Germline CDR1 DFQATT, CDR2 SNEGSKA (reference sequence). The CDR3 coding sequence is TGCAGTGCTAGAGAGAAACCCGGGACAGGGACGACCTACGAGCAGTACTTC. It encodes CSAREKPGTGTTYEQYF.

The chain combines TRBV20-1 with TRBJ2-7; 8 bases are shared with TRBD2. With V trimmed by 2 bases and J by 6 bases, 6 bases remained unmatched. Germline V gene data show CDR1 as DFQATT and CDR2 as SNEGSKA (reference sequence). CDR3 length: 13 residues. The CDR3 bases are TGCAGTGCTAGACGGGAGGGCGGTCTCGAGCAGTACTTC. Its translation is CSARREGGLEQYF.

This clonotype showed up just a few times. This chain joins TRBV29-1 and TRBJ1-1, with D possibly being TRBD1 (5 bases). Germline CDR1 reads SQVTM; CDR2 reads ANQGSEA. With 6 bases removed from V and 0 bases from J, the gap between germline ends came to 17 bases. The CDR3 spans 15 residues. Written as DNA, the CDR3 is TGCAGCGTGGACACTCGTTGGGGAATGAACACTGAAGCTTTCTTT. Residues: CSVDTRWGMNTEAFF.